The rows below give T cell receptor beta chains drawn from one sample of a study of CD8+ T cells in alopecia areata. The protocol was immunoSEQ multiplex PCR, while the TCRdb copy is restricted to in-frame clones and leaves out a portion. Of 35,000 to 45,000 clones listed, roughly 92% were seen once; the top ten hold approximately 20%. Sequenced material: CD8+ T cells sorted from blood, taken at week 24, from a patient treated with tofacitinib. These receptors were collected from a human donor with alopecia areata. CDR3s include the opening cysteine and the closing phenylalanine or tryptophan. The D gene is left open where the match is weak. For some rows the clone size is stated as once, few or many, or as a class when expanded; others skip it.

v_gene: TRBV29-1; abundance: .; j_gene: TRBJ2-7; d_gene: TRBD2; CDR3aa: CSVTPGLVSYEQYF; CDR3nt: TGCAGCGTTACCCCGGGACTAGTTTCCTACGAGCAGTACTTC
v_gene: TRBV18; abundance: once; j_gene: TRBJ2-3; d_gene: .; CDR3aa: CASSPFGTDTQYF; CDR3nt: TGTGCCAGCTCACCATTCGGCACAGATACGCAGTATTTT
v_gene: TRBV29-1; abundance: .; j_gene: TRBJ1-1; d_gene: .; CDR3aa: CSVTAGNTEAFF; CDR3nt: TGCAGCGTGACTGCGGGCAACACTGAAGCTTTCTTT
v_gene: TRBV7-8; abundance: few; j_gene: TRBJ2-3; d_gene: .; CDR3aa: CASSRTDTQYF; CDR3nt: TGTGCCAGCAGCCGCACAGATACGCAGTATTTT
v_gene: TRBV5-4; abundance: .; j_gene: TRBJ2-5; d_gene: TRBD2; CDR3aa: CASSHLAGAQETQYF; CDR3nt: TGTGCCAGCAGCCATCTAGCGGGAGCACAAGAGACCCAGTACTTC
v_gene: TRBV25-1; abundance: .; j_gene: TRBJ2-7; d_gene: .; CDR3aa: CASSEGYEQYF; CDR3nt: TGTGCCAGCAGTGAAGGCTACGAGCAGTACTTC
v_gene: TRBV5-1; abundance: .; j_gene: TRBJ1-1; d_gene: .; CDR3aa: CASSPGLNEAFF; CDR3nt: TGCGCCAGCAGTCCCGGACTGAATGAAGCTTTCTTT
v_gene: TRBV7-2; abundance: .; j_gene: TRBJ1-2; d_gene: .; CDR3aa: CASSTDSFGYGYTF; CDR3nt: TGTGCCAGCAGCACAGACAGTTTTGGCTATGGCTACACCTTC
v_gene: TRBV19; abundance: .; j_gene: TRBJ1-2; d_gene: .; CDR3aa: CASTRVAQPNYGYTF; CDR3nt: TGTGCCAGTACTAGGGTTGCCCAACCTAACTATGGCTACACCTTC
v_gene: TRBV29-1; abundance: .; j_gene: TRBJ2-1; d_gene: .; CDR3aa: CSVATDYYNEQFF; CDR3nt: TGCAGCGTAGCCACGGACTATTACAATGAGCAGTTCTTC
v_gene: TRBV7-2; abundance: .; j_gene: TRBJ2-1; d_gene: TRBD2; CDR3aa: CASSLGLGIEQFF; CDR3nt: TGTGCCAGCAGCTTGGGACTAGGAATTGAGCAGTTCTTC
v_gene: TRBV19; abundance: .; j_gene: TRBJ2-3; d_gene: TRBD2; CDR3aa: CASSIATGLAGDTQYF; CDR3nt: TGTGCCAGTAGTATAGCTACGGGACTAGCAGGGGATACGCAGTATTTT
v_gene: TRBV6-5; abundance: .; j_gene: TRBJ2-2; d_gene: .; CDR3aa: CASSYPGELFF; CDR3nt: TGTGCCAGCAGTTACCCCGGGGAGCTGTTTTTT
v_gene: TRBV4-3; abundance: .; j_gene: TRBJ2-2; d_gene: .; CDR3aa: CASSQDAGTANTGELFF; CDR3nt: TGCGCCAGCAGCCAAGATGCCGGGACGGCGAACACCGGGGAGCTGTTTTTT
v_gene: TRBV5-4; abundance: .; j_gene: TRBJ2-3; d_gene: .; CDR3aa: CASSFGRGGTDTQYF; CDR3nt: TGTGCCAGCAGCTTTGGCAGAGGGGGCACAGATACGCAGTATTTT
v_gene: TRBV6-5; abundance: .; j_gene: TRBJ2-3; d_gene: .; CDR3aa: CASSYCGGEVTDTQYF; CDR3nt: TGTGCCAGCAGTTACTGCGGGGGCGAGGTCACAGATACGCAGTATTTT
v_gene: TRBV11-2; abundance: .; j_gene: TRBJ2-2; d_gene: TRBD2; CDR3aa: CASSLVVSGGGELFF; CDR3nt: TGTGCCAGCAGCTTAGTTGTGTCGGGGGGCGGGGAGCTGTTTTTT
v_gene: TRBV10-3; abundance: .; j_gene: TRBJ2-2; d_gene: TRBD1; CDR3aa: CAIADRGFGELFF; CDR3nt: TGTGCCATCGCTGACAGGGGGTTCGGGGAGCTGTTTTTT
v_gene: TRBV5-1; abundance: .; j_gene: TRBJ2-1; d_gene: .; CDR3aa: CASSPLGYNEQFF; CDR3nt: TGCGCCAGCAGCCCGCTGGGCTACAATGAGCAGTTCTTC
v_gene: TRBV11-2; abundance: .; j_gene: TRBJ1-2; d_gene: .; CDR3aa: CASSLGPDSYGYTF; CDR3nt: TGTGCCAGCAGCTTAGGCCCGGACTCCTATGGCTACACCTTC
v_gene: TRBV7-9; abundance: .; j_gene: TRBJ2-2; d_gene: .; CDR3aa: CASSLPEGLFF; CDR3nt: TGTGCCAGCAGCTTACCGGAGGGTCTGTTTTTT
v_gene: TRBV7-9; abundance: .; j_gene: TRBJ1-1; d_gene: TRBD1; CDR3aa: CASVGTGSLTEAFF; CDR3nt: TGTGCCAGCGTCGGGACAGGGAGTTTGACTGAAGCTTTCTTT